This TCR beta chain originates from a study of metastatic and nonmetastatic thyroid tumors. Study-level background: Malignant and benign thyroid patients had repertoires compared in peripheral blood and tumor or nodule tissue. General study results and limits: Patients with malignant thyroid tumors reportedly had significantly higher TCR beta diversity than those with benign nodules, in blood and tumor.

Of note for this clone: Its antigen remains unknown.

Study processing details: In papillary thyroid cancer, a distant-metastasis classifier was built using CDR3 differences across clinicopathological groups. TCRdb re-clonotyped the PCR reads through MiXCR. It is TCRdb's table, rather than the study itself, that gives the V and J calls and clone size. Counted here are more than 10,000 clones, 24% occurring once; the ten biggest clones make up roughly 59%. Ahead of thyroid surgery, no patient had received treatment of any kind. V gave up 9 bases and J gave up 5 bases, with 16 bases separating them. This CDR3 has 13 amino acids. From germline, CDR1 is KGHDR and CDR2 SFDVKD.

The sequence came from a male donor with papillary thyroid cancer or a benign thyroid nodule (not recorded which). Some clones in this sample may be carry-over from other donors' samples. The material sequenced was blood. The chain couples TRBV24-1 to TRBJ2-7, with D tentatively TRBD2 (6 bases). The CDR3: CATVRGGGDEQYF. In DNA, the CDR3 is TGTGCCACCGTACGTGGGGGAGGCGACGAGCAGTACTTC.